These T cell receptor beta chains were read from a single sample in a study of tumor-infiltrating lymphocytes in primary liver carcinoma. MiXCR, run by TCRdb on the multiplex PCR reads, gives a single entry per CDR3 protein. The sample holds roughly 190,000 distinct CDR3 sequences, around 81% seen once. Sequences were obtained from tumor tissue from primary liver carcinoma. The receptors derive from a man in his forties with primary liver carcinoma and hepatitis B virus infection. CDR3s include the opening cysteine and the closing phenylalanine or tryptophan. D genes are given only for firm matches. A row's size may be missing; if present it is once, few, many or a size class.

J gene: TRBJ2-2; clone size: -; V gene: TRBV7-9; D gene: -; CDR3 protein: CVSSLVLQGWAGKLFF; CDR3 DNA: TGTGTCAGCAGCTTAGTTCTTCAGGGTTGGGCCGGGAAGCTGTTTTTT
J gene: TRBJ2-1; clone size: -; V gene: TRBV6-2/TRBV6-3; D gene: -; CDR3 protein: CASSSGRSRSSYEQFF; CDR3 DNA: TGTGCCAGCAGTAGTGGGCGGAGCCGCAGCTCCTACGAACAGTTCTTC
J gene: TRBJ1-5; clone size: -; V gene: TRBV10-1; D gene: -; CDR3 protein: CVSSDLGQPQHF; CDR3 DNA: TGCGTCAGCAGTGATTTAGGCCAGCCTCAGCATTTT
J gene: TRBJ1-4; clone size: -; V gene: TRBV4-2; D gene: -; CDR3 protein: CASGQPHRKELFF; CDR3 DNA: TGTGCTAGCGGCCAGCCCCACCGTAAAGAACTGTTTTTT
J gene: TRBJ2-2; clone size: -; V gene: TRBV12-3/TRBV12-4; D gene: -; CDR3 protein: CANSLKRHTGEQFF; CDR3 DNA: TGTGCCAACAGTTTAAAGCGACACACCGGGGAGCAGTTTTTT
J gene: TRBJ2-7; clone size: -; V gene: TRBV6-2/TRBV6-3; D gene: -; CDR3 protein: CASSYKPSVSYEQYF; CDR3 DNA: TGTGCCAGCAGTTATAAGCCTAGTGTCTCCTATGAGCAGTACTTC
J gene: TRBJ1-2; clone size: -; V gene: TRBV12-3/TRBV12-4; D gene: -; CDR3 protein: CASSLTGQDYGYAF; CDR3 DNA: TGTGCCAGCAGTCTTACAGGGCAAGACTATGGCTACGCTTTC
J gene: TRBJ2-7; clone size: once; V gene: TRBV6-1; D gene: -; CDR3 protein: CASDMVDYEQYF; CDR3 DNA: TGTGCCAGCGATATGGTAGACTACGAGCAGTACTTT
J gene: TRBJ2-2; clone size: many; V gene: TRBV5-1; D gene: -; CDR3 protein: CASSSGQVTGELFF; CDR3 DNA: TGCGCCAGCAGCTCAGGACAAGTCACCGGGGAGCTGTTTTTT
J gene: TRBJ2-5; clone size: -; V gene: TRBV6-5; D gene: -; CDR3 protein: CASSRKKGRETQYF; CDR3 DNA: TGTGCCAGCAGTCGAAAGAAGGGGAGAGAGACCCAGTACTTC
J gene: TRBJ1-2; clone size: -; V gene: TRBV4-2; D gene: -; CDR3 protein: CASIQYRQGNYGYTF; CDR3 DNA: TGTGCCAGTATCCAATATCGTCAAGGGAACTATGGCTACACCTTC
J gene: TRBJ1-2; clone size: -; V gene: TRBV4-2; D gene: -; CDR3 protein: CASSQESTDDGYTF; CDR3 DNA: TGTGCCAGCAGCCAAGAATCTACAGATGATGGCTACACCTTC
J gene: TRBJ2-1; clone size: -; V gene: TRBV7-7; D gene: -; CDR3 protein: CASSLKGHEQFF; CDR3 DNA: TGTGCTAGCAGCTTAAAAGGGCATGAGCAGTTCTTC
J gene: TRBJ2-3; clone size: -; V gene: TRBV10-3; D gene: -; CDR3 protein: CAISEGVVLGSADTQYF; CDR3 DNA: TGTGCCATCAGTGAGGGGGTGGTTCTAGGGAGTGCAGATACACAGTATTTT
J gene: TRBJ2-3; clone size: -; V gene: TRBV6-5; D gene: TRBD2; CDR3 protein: CASSPLPLSGGTDTMYF; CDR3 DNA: TGTGCCAGCAGTCCACTCCCCCTAAGCGGGGGGACAGATACGATGTATTTT
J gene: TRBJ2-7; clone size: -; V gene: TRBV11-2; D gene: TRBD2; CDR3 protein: CASSLRDGRTSGLSFYELYF; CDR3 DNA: TGTGCCAGCAGCTTGAGGGACGGGAGGACTAGCGGGCTCAGCTTCTACGAGCTATACTTC
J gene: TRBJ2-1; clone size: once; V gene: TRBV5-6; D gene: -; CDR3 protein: CASSLGLSRSGYSEQLF; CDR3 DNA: TGTGCCAGCAGCTTGGGACTGAGCCGCTCTGGGTACAGTGAGCAGCTCTTC
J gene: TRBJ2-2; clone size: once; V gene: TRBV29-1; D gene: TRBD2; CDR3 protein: CSVPEGSGKLFF; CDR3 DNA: TGTAGCGTGCCTGAGGGGAGCGGGAAGCTGTTTTTT
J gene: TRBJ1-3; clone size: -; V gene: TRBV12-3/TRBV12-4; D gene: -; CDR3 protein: CASSLDQCIPGNIIYF; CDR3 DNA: TGTGCCAGCAGTCTTGACCAGTGCATCCCTGGAAACATCATATATTTT
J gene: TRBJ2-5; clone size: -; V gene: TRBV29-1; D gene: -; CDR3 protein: CSIETDGGRAETQYF; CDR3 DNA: TGCAGCATTGAAACGGACGGGGGGCGAGCAGAGACCCAGTACTTC
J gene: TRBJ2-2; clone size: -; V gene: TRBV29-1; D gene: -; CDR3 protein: CSLGARAANTGELFF; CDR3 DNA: TGCAGCCTTGGGGCTAGAGCGGCGAACACAGGGGAGCTGTTTTTT
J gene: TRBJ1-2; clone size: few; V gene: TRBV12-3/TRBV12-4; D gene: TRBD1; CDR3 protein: CASNRGQGLYDYTF; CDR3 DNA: TGTGCCAGCAACCGGGGACAGGGCTTGTATGACTACACCTTC